Sequencing of this TCR beta chain was carried out in a study of immune evolution from preneoplasia to lung adenocarcinoma. Study results and caveats: Later-stage lesions seemingly showed higher T cell density and diversity than normal lung.

The method was immunoSEQ multiplex PCR; TCRdb's version includes in-frame clones alone and lacks a portion of them. The sample holds about 7,500 clones, 79% seen once. Comment on this clone: Its target is unknown.

CDR3 length: 13 amino acids. Trimming pared 1 base from V and 2 bases from J, leaving 5 bases between. From germline, CDR1 is SGHVS and CDR2 FNYEAQ. The specimen was FFPE invasive lung adenocarcinoma tissue. The chain has TRBV7-6 and TRBJ2-5, with D possibly TRBD2 on 5 matching bases. The receptor's source is a person in their 40s with lung adenocarcinoma. In DNA form, the CDR3 reads TGTGCCAGCAGCTTAGGGAGGCAAGAGACCCAGTACTTC. It translates to CASSLGRQETQYF.